Listed below are T cell receptor beta chains from one sample, sequenced in a study of T cell clones after liver transplantation. The assay was immunoSEQ multiplex PCR, and TCRdb's table has in-frame clones only and misses some. This sample carries roughly 62,000 clones, about two thirds of them seen once, and the ten largest clones take approximately 2.6%. Sequencing used CD4+ T cells from blood, obtained at the 15-month timepoint. These receptors were obtained from a human patient who received a liver transplant. The T cells may come from the graft donor. Each CDR3 is given with its conserved first and last residue. The D gene is left open where the match is weak. Not every row has a clone size; where given, it reads once, few, many or a size class.

J gene | V gene | clone size | D gene | CDR3 DNA | CDR3 protein
TRBJ1-5 | TRBV19 | . | . | TGTGCCAGTAGTATAGAACAGGGTCGCAATCAGCCCCAGCATTTT | CASSIEQGRNQPQHF
TRBJ1-5 | TRBV19 | . | . | TGTGCCAGTAGAACTAGGCCTAGCCAGCCCCAGCATTTT | CASRTRPSQPQHF
TRBJ2-3 | TRBV6-5 | once | TRBD2 | TGTGCCAGCAGTTACGGCCGGGGGGACACAGATACGCAGTATTTT | CASSYGRGDTDTQYF
TRBJ2-1 | TRBV11-3 | . | . | TGTGCCAGCAGCCCCCCGGCAGGGAGTGCCTACAATGAGCAGTTCTTC | CASSPPAGSAYNEQFF
TRBJ2-3 | TRBV4-1 | . | TRBD2 | TGCGCCAGCAGGTCAGCGGGGGGAAATAAAAGCACAGATACGCAGTATTTT | CASRSAGGNKSTDTQYF
TRBJ2-3 | TRBV5-1 | . | . | TGCGCCAGCAGCTCGGAGGGGGTAGGAGATACGCAGTATTTT | CASSSEGVGDTQYF
TRBJ2-5 | TRBV7-2 | few | . | TGTGCCAGCAGCCCCGAATACTTC | CASSPEYF
TRBJ2-1 | TRBV19 | few | . | TGTGCCAGTAGCATCAAGGGGGACCTCTACAATGAGCAGTTCTTC | CASSIKGDLYNEQFF
TRBJ2-3 | TRBV2 | . | TRBD1 | TGTGCCAGCAGTGGGCAGGGGGCGGGGGATACGCAGTATTTT | CASSGQGAGDTQYF
TRBJ2-1 | TRBV27 | . | . | TGTGCCAGCAGCCCCCGTCGGGGCGTCAATGAGCAGTTCTTC | CASSPRRGVNEQFF
TRBJ2-2 | TRBV19 | . | . | TGTGCCAGTAGTCAGCTGAACAGGGACACCGGGGAGCTGTTTTTT | CASSQLNRDTGELFF
TRBJ2-2 | TRBV5-6 | . | TRBD1 | TGTGCCAGCAGCTCGAGCTTGACAGGGGTCACCGGGGAGCTGTTTTTT | CASSSSLTGVTGELFF
TRBJ2-2 | TRBV15 | few | . | TGTGCCACCAGCAGCGTGGTATCGTTGGCGAACACCGGGGAGCTGTTTTTT | CATSSVVSLANTGELFF
TRBJ2-7 | TRBV18 | once | . | TGTGCCAGCTCCGGCCAGGGGACCTACGAGCAGTACTTC | CASSGQGTYEQYF
TRBJ2-3 | TRBV7-9 | few | . | TGTGCCAGCAGCTCCCCGCATACGCAGTATTTT | CASSSPHTQYF
TRBJ2-3 | TRBV6-1 | . | TRBD2 | TGTGCCAGCAGTTGGACTAGCGGGAGCACAGATACGCAGTATTTT | CASSWTSGSTDTQYF
TRBJ2-3 | TRBV18 | . | . | TGTGCCAGCTCCCACCAGGACGGGGGCCTCACAGATACGCAGTATTTT | CASSHQDGGLTDTQYF
TRBJ2-3 | TRBV7-7 | . | . | TGTGCCAGCAGCTTAGCGCAAGGTGATACGCAGTATTTT | CASSLAQGDTQYF
TRBJ2-1 | TRBV15 | few | TRBD2 | TGTGCCACCAGCAGAGACCCAGCGACTAGCAACAATGAGCAGTTCTTC | CATSRDPATSNNEQFF
TRBJ1-3 | TRBV14 | . | . | TGTGCCAGCAGCCAAGATGCACGCGCAAGCTCTGGAAACACCATATATTTT | CASSQDARASSGNTIYF
TRBJ1-4 | TRBV30 | . | TRBD1 | TGTGCCTGGGGGAAGGGGGCAGCCGGGGAAAAACTGTTTTTT | CAWGKGAAGEKLFF
TRBJ1-1 | TRBV10-3 | once | . | TGTGCCATCAAAATAGAGAGGAACACTGAAGCTTTCTTT | CAIKIERNTEAFF
TRBJ1-4 | TRBV5-1 | . | . | TGCGCCAGCTCCCGGGTTGGGGGAACTAATGAAAAACTGTTTTTT | CASSRVGGTNEKLFF
TRBJ2-5 | TRBV4-2 | . | . | TGTGCCAGCAGCCCCCTGGGGGCGGGGGCACAAGAGACCCAGTACTTC | CASSPLGAGAQETQYF
TRBJ2-4 | TRBV5-1 | . | TRBD1 | TGCGCCAGCAGCCGCAGCGACAGGGCCGACATTCAGTACTTC | CASSRSDRADIQYF
TRBJ2-7 | TRBV10-3 | . | TRBD1 | TGTGCCATCAGAGAGACAGGGGGCACCTACGAGCAGTACTTC | CAIRETGGTYEQYF
TRBJ1-4 | TRBV28 | . | TRBD1 | TGTGCCAGCACTGGACAGGGGGCGAGTTTGGGAACGGAAAAACTGTTTTTT | CASTGQGASLGTEKLFF
TRBJ2-6 | TRBV2 | . | TRBD1 | TGTGCCATCACACAGGGGAATGGGGCCAACGTCCTGACTTTC | CAITQGNGANVLTF
TRBJ1-2 | TRBV6-6 | . | . | TGTGCCAGCAGTTACATTGGGGTTAAGGGCTACACCTTC | CASSYIGVKGYTF
TRBJ2-1 | TRBV7-8 | . | . | TGTGCCAGCAGCTTACGGGAGTTTGGTTCCAATGAGCAGTTCTTC | CASSLREFGSNEQFF
TRBJ2-6 | TRBV19 | . | . | TGTGCCAGTAGCGGATTTGATCAATGGGCCAACGTCCTGACTTTC | CASSGFDQWANVLTF
TRBJ1-1 | TRBV29-1 | . | . | TGCAGCGTACATACAGGGCAACGGCAGTTGAACACTGAAGCTTTCTTT | CSVHTGQRQLNTEAFF
TRBJ2-2 | TRBV7-9 | few | . | TGTGCCAGCAGCCCGAGCATGGGGCTGGGCACCGGGGAGCTGTTTTTT | CASSPSMGLGTGELFF
TRBJ2-7 | TRBV5-4 | . | TRBD2 | TGTGCCAGCAGCAAAGGGACTAGCGGGGGGGCCGGGTCGGCCTACGAGCAGTACTTC | CASSKGTSGGAGSAYEQYF
TRBJ2-2 | TRBV19 | . | . | TGTGCCAGTAGTATTCGTGTGTTAGGCACCGGGGAGCTGTTTTTT | CASSIRVLGTGELFF
TRBJ1-4 | TRBV19 | . | . | TGTGCCAGTACGAACAGAGCAACTAATGAAAAACTGTTTTTT | CASTNRATNEKLFF
TRBJ2-2 | TRBV5-1 | . | . | TGCGCCAGCAGTCCTGACAGGGAGCTGTTTTTT | CASSPDRELFF
TRBJ1-2 | TRBV6-6 | . | . | TGTGCCAGCAGTTACGCCTTTACAGGAAACTATGGCTACACCTTC | CASSYAFTGNYGYTF
TRBJ1-4 | TRBV2 | . | . | TGTGCCAGCAGATCGAACATTGCAACTAATGAAAAACTGTTTTTT | CASRSNIATNEKLFF
TRBJ2-6 | TRBV27 | . | TRBD1 | TGTGCCAGCAGTTTATCAAGCGGGACAGGGGGCGCTGGGGCCAACGTCCTGACTTTC | CASSLSSGTGGAGANVLTF
TRBJ2-2 | TRBV10-3 | . | . | TGTGCCATCAGTGATATGGGGACAACCGGGGAGCTGTTTTTT | CAISDMGTTGELFF
TRBJ2-3 | TRBV2 | . | . | TGTGCCAGCAAGGGCGGCCCGTCCACAGATACGCAGTATTTT | CASKGGPSTDTQYF
TRBJ2-3 | TRBV29-1 | . | . | TGCAGCGTTGAGTCATGGGGCAAGGGCGCAGATACGCAGTATTTT | CSVESWGKGADTQYF
TRBJ2-7 | TRBV19 | . | TRBD1 | TGTACCAGTAGTATTTCGACAGGGGGCCTCTACGAGCAGTACTTC | CTSSISTGGLYEQYF
TRBJ1-4 | TRBV5-1 | . | . | TGCGCCAGCAGTATACTGCCCGGAGGGGATGAAAAACTGTTTTTT | CASSILPGGDEKLFF
TRBJ2-1 | TRBV19 | . | TRBD2 | TGTGCCAGTAGTATGAGCGGGATACCCAACAATGAGCAGTTCTTC | CASSMSGIPNNEQFF
TRBJ2-1 | TRBV19 | . | . | TGTGCCAGTATTGGGGGCCCTACGAATGAGCAGTTCTTC | CASIGGPTNEQFF
TRBJ2-7 | TRBV7-8 | . | . | TGTGCCAGCAGCCAACAGAGGGCCTACGAGCAGTACTTC | CASSQQRAYEQYF
TRBJ2-4 | TRBV28 | few | . | TGTGCCAGCAGTGCGTTCAACGAAAACATTCAGTACTTC | CASSAFNENIQYF
TRBJ1-6 | TRBV13 | . | . | TGTGCCAGCAGCTTAGGCGGGAATTCACCCCTTCACTTT | CASSLGGNSPLHF
TRBJ1-1 | TRBV28 | . | . | TGTGCCAGCAGAGATGATACAGGGTCCAACACTGAAGCTTTCTTT | CASRDDTGSNTEAFF
TRBJ1-1 | TRBV30 | few | . | TGTGCCTGGACTCGGGTGAACACTGAAGCTTTCTTT | CAWTRVNTEAFF
TRBJ2-1 | TRBV9 | . | . | TGTGCCAGCGAGCGGGGGACAGGGATTTTTTCCTACAATGAGCAGTTCTTC | CASERGTGIFSYNEQFF
TRBJ1-4 | TRBV2 | . | . | TGTGCCAGCAGGAGGACGGATACAACTAATGAAAAACTGTTTTTT | CASRRTDTTNEKLFF